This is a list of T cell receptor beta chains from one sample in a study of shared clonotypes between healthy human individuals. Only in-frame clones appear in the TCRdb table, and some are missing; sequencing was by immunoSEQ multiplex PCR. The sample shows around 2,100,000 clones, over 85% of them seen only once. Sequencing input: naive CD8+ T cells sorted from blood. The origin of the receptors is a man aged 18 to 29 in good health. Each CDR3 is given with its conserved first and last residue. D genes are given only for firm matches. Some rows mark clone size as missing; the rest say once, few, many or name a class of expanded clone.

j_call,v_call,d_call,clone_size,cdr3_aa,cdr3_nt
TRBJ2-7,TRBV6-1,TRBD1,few,CASSEGDRNYEQYF,TGTGCCAGCAGTGAAGGGGACAGGAACTACGAGCAGTACTTC
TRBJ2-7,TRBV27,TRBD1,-,CASRDRSSYEQYF,TGTGCCAGCCGGGACAGGAGCTCCTACGAGCAGTACTTC
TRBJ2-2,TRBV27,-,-,CASRPGRGELFF,TGTGCCAGCAGACCGGGCCGAGGGGAGCTGTTTTTT
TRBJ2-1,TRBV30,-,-,CAWARDFNEQFF,TGTGCCTGGGCCCGGGACTTCAATGAGCAGTTCTTC
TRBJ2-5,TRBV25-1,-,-,CASSVPGGQMLETQYF,TGTGCCAGCAGTGTCCCGGGGGGCCAAATGTTGGAGACCCAGTACTTC
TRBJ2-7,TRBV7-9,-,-,CASSLGADSYEQYF,TGTGCCAGCAGCTTAGGGGCGGACTCCTACGAGCAGTACTTC
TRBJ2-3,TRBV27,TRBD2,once,CASSPSSGDSTDTQYF,TGTGCCAGCAGTCCTTCTAGCGGGGATAGCACAGATACGCAGTATTTT
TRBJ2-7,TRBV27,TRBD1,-,CASSTGQGGNYEQYF,TGTGCCAGCAGTACAGGACAGGGGGGAAACTACGAGCAGTACTTC
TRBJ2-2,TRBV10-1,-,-,CASSAGTGELFF,TGCGCCAGCAGCGCAGGGACCGGGGAGCTGTTTTTT
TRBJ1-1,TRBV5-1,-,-,CASSLFDRIMNTEAFF,TGCGCCAGCAGCTTATTCGACAGAATTATGAACACTGAAGCTTTCTTT
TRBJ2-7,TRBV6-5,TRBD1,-,CASSWGQGQYF,TGTGCCAGCAGTTGGGGACAGGGGCAGTACTTC
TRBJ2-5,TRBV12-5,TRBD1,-,CASGKSDRVETQYF,TGTGCTAGTGGTAAATCGGACAGGGTAGAGACCCAGTACTTC
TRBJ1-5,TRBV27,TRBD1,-,CASSQRQGGNQPQHF,TGTGCCAGCAGCCAGCGGCAGGGGGGCAATCAGCCCCAGCATTTT
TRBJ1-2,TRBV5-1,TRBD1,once,CASSPGQGGNNYGYTF,TGCGCCAGCAGCCCGGGACAGGGGGGAAATAACTATGGCTACACCTTC
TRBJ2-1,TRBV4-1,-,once,CASSSQGSYNEQFF,TGCGCCAGCAGCTCACAGGGCTCCTACAATGAGCAGTTCTTC
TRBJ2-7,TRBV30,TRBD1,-,CAWSWGTGSSYEQYF,TGTGCCTGGAGTTGGGGGACAGGGTCTTCCTACGAGCAGTACTTC
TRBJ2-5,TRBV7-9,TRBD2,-,CASSVPGLAGERVETQYF,TGTGCCAGCAGCGTTCCGGGACTAGCGGGAGAACGAGTAGAGACCCAGTACTTC
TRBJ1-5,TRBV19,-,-,CASSIPGGTQPQHF,TGTGCCAGTAGTATCCCCGGGGGGACTCAGCCCCAGCATTTT
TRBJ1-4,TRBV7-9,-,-,CASSRLTATNEKLFF,TGTGCCAGCAGCCGGTTAACTGCAACTAATGAAAAACTGTTTTTT
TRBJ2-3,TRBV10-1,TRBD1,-,CASSDINGQASTDTQYF,TGCGCCAGCAGTGACATCAACGGACAGGCTAGCACAGATACGCAGTATTTT
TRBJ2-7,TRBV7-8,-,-,CASSLEAAPSSYEQYF,TGTGCCAGCAGCTTAGAGGCAGCGCCTAGCTCCTACGAGCAGTACTTC
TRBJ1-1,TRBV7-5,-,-,CARSSGGGTEAFF,TGTGCCAGAAGCTCCGGGGGGGGAACTGAAGCTTTCTTT
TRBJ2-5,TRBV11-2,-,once,CASSLSDHWETQYF,TGTGCCAGCAGCTTGTCAGATCACTGGGAGACCCAGTACTTC
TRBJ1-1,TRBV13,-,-,CASSLVMDTEAFF,TGTGCCAGCAGCTTAGTAATGGACACTGAAGCTTTCTTT
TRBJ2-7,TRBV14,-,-,CASSQGGRASYEQYF,TGTGCCAGCAGCCAAGGGGGAAGGGCCTCCTACGAGCAGTACTTC
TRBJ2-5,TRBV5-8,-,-,CASQGTGNAETQYF,TGTGCCAGCCAGGGCACTGGAAACGCAGAGACCCAGTACTTC
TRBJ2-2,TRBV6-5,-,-,CASSYWGNTGELFF,TGTGCCAGCAGTTACTGGGGGAACACCGGGGAGCTGTTTTTT
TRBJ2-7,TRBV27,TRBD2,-,CASSSSGGEFSYEQYF,TGTGCCAGCAGTTCCTCCGGGGGGGAATTTTCCTACGAGCAGTACTTC